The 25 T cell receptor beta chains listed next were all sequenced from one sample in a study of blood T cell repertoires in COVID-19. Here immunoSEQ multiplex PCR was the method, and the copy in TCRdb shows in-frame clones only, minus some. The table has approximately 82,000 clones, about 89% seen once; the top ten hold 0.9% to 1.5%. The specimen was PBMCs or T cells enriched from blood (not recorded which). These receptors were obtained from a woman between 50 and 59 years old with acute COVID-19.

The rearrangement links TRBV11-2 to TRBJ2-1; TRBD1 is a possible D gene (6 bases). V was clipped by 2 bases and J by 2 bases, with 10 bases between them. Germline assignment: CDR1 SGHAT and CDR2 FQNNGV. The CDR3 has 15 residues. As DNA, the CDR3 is TGTGCCAGCAGCTTATACTGGGACACCTACAATGAGCAGTTCTTC. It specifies CASSLYWDTYNEQFF.

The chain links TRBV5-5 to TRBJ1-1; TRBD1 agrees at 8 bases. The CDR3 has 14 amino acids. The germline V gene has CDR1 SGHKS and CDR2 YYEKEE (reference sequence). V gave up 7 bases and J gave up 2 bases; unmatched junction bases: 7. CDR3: CASLIQGVNTEAFF. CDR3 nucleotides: TGTGCCAGCCTGATACAGGGGGTTAACACTGAAGCTTTCTTT.

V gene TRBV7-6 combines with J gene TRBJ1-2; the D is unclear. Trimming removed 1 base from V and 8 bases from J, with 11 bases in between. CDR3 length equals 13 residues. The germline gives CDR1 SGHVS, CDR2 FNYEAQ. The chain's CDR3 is CASSLVQLEGYTF. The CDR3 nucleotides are TGTGCCAGCAGCTTAGTACAGCTCGAGGGCTACACCTTC.

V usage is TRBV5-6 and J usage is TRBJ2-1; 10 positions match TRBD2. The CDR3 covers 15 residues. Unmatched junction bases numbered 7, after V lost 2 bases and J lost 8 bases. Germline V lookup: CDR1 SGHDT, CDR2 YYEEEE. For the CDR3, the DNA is TGTGCCAGCAGCTTAGCGGGAGGGCCCTCGGATGAGCAGTTCTTC. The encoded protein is CASSLAGGPSDEQFF. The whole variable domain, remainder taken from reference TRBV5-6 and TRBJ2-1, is DAGVTQSPTHLIKTRGQQVTLRCSPKSGHDTVSWYQQALGQGPQFIFQYYEEEERQRGNFPDRFSGHQFPNYSSELNVNALLLGDSALYLCASSLAGGPSDEQFFGPGTRLTVL.

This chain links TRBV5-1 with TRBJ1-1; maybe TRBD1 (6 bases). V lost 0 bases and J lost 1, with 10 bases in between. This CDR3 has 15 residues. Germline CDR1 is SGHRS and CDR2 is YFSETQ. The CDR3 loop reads CASSLGGGANTEAFF. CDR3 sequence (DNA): TGCGCCAGCAGCTTGGGAGGGGGTGCGAACACTGAAGCTTTCTTT.

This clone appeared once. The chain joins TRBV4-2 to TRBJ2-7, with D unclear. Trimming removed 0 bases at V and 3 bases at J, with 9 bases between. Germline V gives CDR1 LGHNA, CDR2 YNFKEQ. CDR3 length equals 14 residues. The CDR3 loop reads CASSQDVLNYEQYF. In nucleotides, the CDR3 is TGTGCCAGCAGCCAAGATGTACTAAACTACGAGCAGTACTTC.

CDR3 residues: CASDIQQGEGFEAFF. CDR3 bases: TGTGCCAGCGACATTCAACAGGGGGAGGGGTTTGAAGCTTTCTTT. The chain combines TRBV6-5 with TRBJ1-1; 8 bases map to TRBD1. Germline CDR1 and CDR2: MNHEY and SVGAGI. CDR3 length: 15 residues. The V segment lost 8 bases and the J segment 7 bases; nucleotides outside the gene matches: 15.

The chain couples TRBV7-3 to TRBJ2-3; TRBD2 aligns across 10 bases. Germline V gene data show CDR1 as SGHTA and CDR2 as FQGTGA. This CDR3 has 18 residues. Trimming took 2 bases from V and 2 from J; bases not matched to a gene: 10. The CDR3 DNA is TGTGCCAGCAGCTTAGAGTCTAGCGGGAGACTGGACACAGATACGCAGTATTTT. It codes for CASSLESSGRLDTDTQYF. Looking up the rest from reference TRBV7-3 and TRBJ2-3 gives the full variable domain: GAGVSQTPSNKVTEKGKYVELRCDPISGHTALYWYRQSLGQGPEFLIYFQGTGAADDSGLPNDRFFAVRPEGSVSTLKIQRTERGDSAVYLCASSLESSGRLDTDTQYFGPGTRLTVL.

The CDR3 loop reads CPTEVAPTGELFF. In DNA, the CDR3 is TGTCCCACGGAAGTAGCGCCCACCGGGGAGCTGTTTTTT. The chain couples TRBV21-1 to TRBJ2-2; the table's D call, TRBD2, has no DNA check behind it. TRBV21-1 is noted as a pseudogene. The CDR3 has 13 amino acids.

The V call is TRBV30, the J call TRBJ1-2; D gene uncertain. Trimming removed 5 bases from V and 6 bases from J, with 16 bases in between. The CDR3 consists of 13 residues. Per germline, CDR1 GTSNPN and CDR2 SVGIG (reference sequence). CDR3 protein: CAWEKGVLNGYTF. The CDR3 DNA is TGTGCCTGGGAAAAAGGAGTTCTGAATGGCTACACCTTC.

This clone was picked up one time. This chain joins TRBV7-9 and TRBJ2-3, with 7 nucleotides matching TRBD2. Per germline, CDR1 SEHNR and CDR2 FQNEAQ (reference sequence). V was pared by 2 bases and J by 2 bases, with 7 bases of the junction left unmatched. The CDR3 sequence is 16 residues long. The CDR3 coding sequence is TGTGCCAGCAGCTTAACTCGCGGGGGATTCACAGATACGCAGTATTTT. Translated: CASSLTRGGFTDTQYF.

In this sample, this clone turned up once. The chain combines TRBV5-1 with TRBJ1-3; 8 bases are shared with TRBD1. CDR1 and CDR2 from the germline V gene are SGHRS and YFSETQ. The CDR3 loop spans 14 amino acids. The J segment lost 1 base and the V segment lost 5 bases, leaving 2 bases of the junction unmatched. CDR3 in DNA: TGCGCCAGCAGGGGACAGGCGTCTGGAAACACCATATATTTT. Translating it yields CASRGQASGNTIYF.

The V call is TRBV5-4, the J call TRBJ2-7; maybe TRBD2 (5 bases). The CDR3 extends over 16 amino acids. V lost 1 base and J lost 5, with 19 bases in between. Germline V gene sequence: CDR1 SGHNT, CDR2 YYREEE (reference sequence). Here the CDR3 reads CASSLRLTGRGDEQYF. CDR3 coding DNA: TGTGCCAGCAGCTTGCGACTGACGGGGAGAGGTGACGAGCAGTACTTC.

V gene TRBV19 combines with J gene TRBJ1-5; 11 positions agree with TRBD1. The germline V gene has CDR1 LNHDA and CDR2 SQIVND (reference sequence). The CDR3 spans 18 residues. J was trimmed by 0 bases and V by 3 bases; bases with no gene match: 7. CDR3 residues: CASSIGDRGKYSNQPQHF. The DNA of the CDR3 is TGTGCCAGTAGTATCGGGGACAGGGGGAAGTATAGCAATCAGCCCCAGCATTTT.

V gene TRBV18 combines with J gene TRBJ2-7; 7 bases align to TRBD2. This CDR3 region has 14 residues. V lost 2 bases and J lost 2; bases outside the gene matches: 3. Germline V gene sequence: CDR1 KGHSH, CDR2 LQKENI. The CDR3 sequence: CASSPSGLAYEQYF. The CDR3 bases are TGTGCCAGCTCACCATCCGGACTAGCCTACGAGCAGTACTTC.

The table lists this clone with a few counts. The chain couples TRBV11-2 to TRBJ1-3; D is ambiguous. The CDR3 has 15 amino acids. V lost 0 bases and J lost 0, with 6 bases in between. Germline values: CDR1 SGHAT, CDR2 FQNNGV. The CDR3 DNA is TGTGCCAGCAGCTTAGACAGAAACTCTGGAAACACCATATATTTT. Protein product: CASSLDRNSGNTIYF.

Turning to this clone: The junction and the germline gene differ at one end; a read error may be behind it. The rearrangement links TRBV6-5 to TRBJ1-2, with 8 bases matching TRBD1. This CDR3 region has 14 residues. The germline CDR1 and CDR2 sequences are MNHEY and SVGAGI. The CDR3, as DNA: TGTGCCAGCCGTTATAGACAGGGGAACTATGGCTACACCTTC. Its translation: CASRYRQGNYGYTF.

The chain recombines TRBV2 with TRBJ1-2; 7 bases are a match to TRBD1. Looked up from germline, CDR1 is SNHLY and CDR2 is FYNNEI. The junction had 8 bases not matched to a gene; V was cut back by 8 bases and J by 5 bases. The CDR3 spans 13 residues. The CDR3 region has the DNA TGTGCCAGCTGGCCGGGACAGCTATATGGCTACACCTTC. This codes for CASWPGQLYGYTF. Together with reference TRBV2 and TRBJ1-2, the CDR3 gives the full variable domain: EPEVTQTPSHQVTQMGQEVILRCVPISNHLYFYWYRQILGQKVEFLVSFYNNEISEKSEIFDDQFSVERPDGSNFTLKIRSTKLEDSAMYFCASWPGQLYGYTFGSGTRLTVV.

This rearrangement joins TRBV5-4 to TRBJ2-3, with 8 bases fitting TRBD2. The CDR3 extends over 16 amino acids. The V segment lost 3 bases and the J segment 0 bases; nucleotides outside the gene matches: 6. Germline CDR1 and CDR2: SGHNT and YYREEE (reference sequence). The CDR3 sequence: CASSSRLAGSTDTQYF. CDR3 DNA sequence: TGTGCCAGCAGCTCCAGGCTAGCGGGTAGCACAGATACGCAGTATTTT.

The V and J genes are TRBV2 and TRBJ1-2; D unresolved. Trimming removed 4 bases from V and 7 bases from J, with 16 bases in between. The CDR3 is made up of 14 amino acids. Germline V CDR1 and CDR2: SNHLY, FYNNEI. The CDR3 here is CASSAIEGFSGYTF. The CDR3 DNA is TGTGCCAGCAGTGCGATTGAGGGATTCTCTGGCTACACCTTC.

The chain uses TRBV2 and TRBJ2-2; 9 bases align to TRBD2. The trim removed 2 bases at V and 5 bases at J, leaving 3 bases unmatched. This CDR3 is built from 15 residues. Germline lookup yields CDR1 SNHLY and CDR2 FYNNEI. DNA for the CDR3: TGTGCCAGCAGTGAATTGCGGGGGGGGACCGGGGAGCTGTTTTTT. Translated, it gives CASSELRGGTGELFF.

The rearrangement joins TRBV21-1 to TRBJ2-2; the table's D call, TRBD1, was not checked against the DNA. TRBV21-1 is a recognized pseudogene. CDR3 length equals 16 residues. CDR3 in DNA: TGTGCCAGCAGCAAAAGGCGACAGGGCAACACCGGGGAGCTGTTTTTT. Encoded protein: CASSKRRQGNTGELFF.

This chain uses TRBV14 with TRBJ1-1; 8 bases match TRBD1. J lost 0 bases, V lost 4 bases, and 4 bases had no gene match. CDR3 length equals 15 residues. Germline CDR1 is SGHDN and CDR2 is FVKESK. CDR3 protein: CASSRDRTMNTEAFF. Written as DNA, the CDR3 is TGTGCCAGCAGCCGGGACAGGACCATGAACACTGAAGCTTTCTTT. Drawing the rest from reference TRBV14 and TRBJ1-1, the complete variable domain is EAGVTQFPSHSVIEKGQTVTLRCDPISGHDNLYWYRRVMGKEIKFLLHFVKESKQDESGMPNNRFLAERTGGTYSTLKVQPAELEDSGVYFCASSRDRTMNTEAFFGQGTRLTVV.

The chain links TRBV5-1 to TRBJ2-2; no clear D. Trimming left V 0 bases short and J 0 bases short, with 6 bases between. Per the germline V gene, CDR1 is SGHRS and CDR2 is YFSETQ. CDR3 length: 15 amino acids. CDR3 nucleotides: TGCGCCAGCAGCTTGGGGGCCTCGAACACCGGGGAGCTGTTTTTT. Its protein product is CASSLGASNTGELFF.

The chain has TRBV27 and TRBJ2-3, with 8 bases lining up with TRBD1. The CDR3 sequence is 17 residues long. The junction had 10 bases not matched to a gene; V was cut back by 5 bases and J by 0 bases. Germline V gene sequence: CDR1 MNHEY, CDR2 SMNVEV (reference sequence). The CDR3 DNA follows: TGTGCCAGCAGTAGGACAGGGCGAGACCTCAGCACAGATACGCAGTATTTT. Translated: CASSRTGRDLSTDTQYF.